This T cell receptor (beta chain) was captured by sequencing in a study of blood T cell repertoires in COVID-19. For the study at large: Collection of acute and convalescent COVID-19 samples took place in the United States, Italy and Spain. Sources were T cells, B-cell-depleted T cells, or PBMCs; the material itself was cDNA or gDNA.

This clone was picked up one time. The CDR3 is made up of 18 amino acids. Germline CDR1 and CDR2: LGHDT and YNNKEL (reference sequence). V lost 0 bases and J lost 8; bases outside the gene matches: 15. As originally analysed: Amplified reference gene primers provided the basis for estimating nucleated cell counts. The data were produced by immunoSEQ multiplex PCR, yet TCRdb's version contains in-frame clones alone and is incomplete. Clonal size and the V and J genes are those of that table, whereas D and trimming came from the DNA. This table holds around 350,000 clones, approximately 86% found once. The specimen sequenced was peripheral blood. The rearrangement links TRBV3-1 (or the pseudogene TRBV3-2) to TRBJ2-1, with 8 bases lining up with TRBD2. This receptor was obtained from a human donor in a cohort sampled during active COVID-19. The CDR3 bases are TGTGCCAGCAGCCAAGAGAGGTATGGGACTAGGATTGGGGATGAGCAGTTCTTC. Translation: CASSQERYGTRIGDEQFF.